The T cell receptor (beta chain) under discussion was sequenced for a study of tumor-infiltrating lymphocytes in primary liver carcinoma. Out of unsorted whole blood came the blood RNA, and germline DNA was extracted as well. Study conclusions and caveats: Because of bulk unsorted sampling, CD4+ and CD8+ repertoires were not subjected to comparison. Relative to blood, tumors carried a significantly larger fraction of the repertoire in their top 250 clones (p = 0.039).

A word on this clonotype: Antigen: not known.

A constant-region primer primed TCR beta cDNA synthesis from 400 to 550 ng of total RNA. Nested multiplex PCR, run for three rounds with slightly modified ARM-PCR, yielded TCR beta libraries. Use of TRBV1-TRBV30 forward primers with a C-beta reverse primer characterized the first two PCR rounds, which lasted 10 cycles each. Each CDR3 protein is one row after TCRdb ran MiXCR on the multiplex PCR reads. The repertoire has some 200,000 distinct CDR3 sequences, 65% of them found once; the top ten carry approximately 6.5%. Germline assignment: CDR1 GTSNPN and CDR2 SVGIG (reference sequence). Trimming cost V 2 bases and J 0 bases, with 11 bases left between them. The CDR3 extends over 15 amino acids.

The chain is built from TRBV30 and TRBJ2-4; D gene unclear. Sample: peripheral blood. The sequence was collected from a woman aged 55-70 years with primary liver carcinoma and hepatitis B virus infection. In nucleotides, the CDR3 is TGTGCCTGGAGTAGGCAAAACCTAGCCAAAAACATTCAGTACTTC. Translated: CAWSRQNLAKNIQYF.